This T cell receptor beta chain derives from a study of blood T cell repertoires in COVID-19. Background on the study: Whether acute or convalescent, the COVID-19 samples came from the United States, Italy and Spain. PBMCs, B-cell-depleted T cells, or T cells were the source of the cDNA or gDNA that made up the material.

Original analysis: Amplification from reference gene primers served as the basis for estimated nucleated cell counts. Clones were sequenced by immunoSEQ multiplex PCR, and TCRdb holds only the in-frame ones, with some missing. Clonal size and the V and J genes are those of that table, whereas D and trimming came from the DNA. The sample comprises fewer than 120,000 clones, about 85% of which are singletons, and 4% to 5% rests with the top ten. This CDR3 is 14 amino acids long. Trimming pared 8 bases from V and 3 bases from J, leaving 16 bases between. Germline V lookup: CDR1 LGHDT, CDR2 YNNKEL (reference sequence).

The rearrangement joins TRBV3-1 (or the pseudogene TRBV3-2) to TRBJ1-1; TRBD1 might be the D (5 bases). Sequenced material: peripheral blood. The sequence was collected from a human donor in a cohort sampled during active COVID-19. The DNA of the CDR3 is TGTGCCAGCGGGGAACAGGCTCCAGACACTGAAGCTTTCTTT. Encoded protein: CASGEQAPDTEAFF.